This TCR beta chain is from a study of cytomegalovirus exposure and HLA in healthy donors. Study-wide background: A subsequent analysis reported that the approximately 120 validation repertoires were produced on the same platform that had also been used for the 600 to 800 first-cohort repertoires. Study-wide results and limits: Associated with cytomegalovirus, according to the listing, were approximately 160 TCR beta chains. Confirmation in vitro established that a few CMV-associated chains were specific for CMV antigens.

Clones were read by immunoSEQ multiplex PCR, and TCRdb kept only the in-frame ones, dropping some. The data contain under 400,000 clones, roughly 86% of them singletons. Comments on this clone: Its antigen is unknown.

The germline CDR1 and CDR2 sequences are LGHNA and YSLEER. With V trimmed by 0 bases and J by 3 bases, 0 bases remained unmatched. The CDR3 contains 14 residues. The rearrangement links TRBV4-3 to TRBJ2-5; 8 bases match TRBD1. The sequence derives from a man aged 30 to 45 in good health and CMV-seronegative. Source material: PBMCs. The CDR3 is CASSQEDREETQYF. The CDR3 DNA is TGCGCCAGCAGCCAAGAGGACAGGGAAGAGACCCAGTACTTC.